This T cell receptor beta chain was profiled in a study of blood T cell repertoires in COVID-19. The CDR3 runs to 14 residues. Per the germline V gene, CDR1 is SGHTA and CDR2 is FQGTGA. The V gene lost 2 bases and the J gene lost 4 bases, with 10 bases spanning the gap. The table came from immunoSEQ multiplex PCR; TCRdb's copy has only in-frame clones and leaves some out. Of 200,000 to 300,000 clones in the sample, roughly 85% were seen once. Sequenced input: peripheral blood. The chain joins TRBV7-3 to TRBJ2-3, with D perhaps TRBD1 (6 bases). The TCR originated in a man aged 18 to 29 with active or convalescent COVID-19. The CDR3 protein is CASSLQGSADTQYF. In DNA form, the CDR3 reads TGTGCCAGCAGCTTACAGGGGTCCGCAGATACGCAGTATTTT.